The present entry profiles one TCR beta chain with its context. Its antigen is not yet known. Qualities for individual bases were not recorded, and no much larger clone is one base off. These data are taken from a study of vaccination and CD4 T cells after COVID-19 (dated by TCRdb to about 2022). As for the study more broadly: Every convalescent patient had a positive nasal swab PCR test for SARS-CoV-2, with mild disease in under ten patients and severe disease in one. The spike-specific CD4+ TCR repertoire was compared before and after mRNA vaccination in approximately 9 COVID-19 convalescent patients and a few infection-naive healthy vaccine recipients. Post-vaccine blood samples were collected a median of approximately 77 days after the second vaccine dose, ranging from roughly 13 to 241 days. The cultures were stimulated with overlapping spike peptide pools from SARS-CoV-2 and from the common cold coronaviruses HCoV-NL63, HCoV-OC43 and HCoV-229E. Control cultures received a CEFX viral epitope pool as the positive control, an HIV-1 Nef peptide pool as the negative control, or no peptide. Post-COVID blood samples were collected from convalescent patients a median of around 100 days after diagnosis, with a range of roughly 30 to 161 days. Six males and four females were included in the convalescent cohort, with two Hispanic individuals, seven Caucasians, two Asians and one multiracial person represented. Participants got two doses of the Pfizer-BioNTech BNT162b2 vaccine (n=8) or two doses of the Moderna mRNA-1273 vaccine (n=2).

The treatment or condition label on this specimen signifies: roughly nine-day PBMC culture with coronavirus spike peptide pools or control peptides (ViraFEST assay). The study used the ViraFEST assay, which expanded antigen-specific T cells with peptide pools and then identified expanded clonotypes by TCR sequencing. Positive SARS-CoV-2 PCR tests in the convalescent patients dated from March to December 2020, before Alpha, Beta and Delta variants emerged in the United States. Each well held roughly 2 million PBMCs cultured in IMDM containing roughly 5.4% human AB serum and approximately 10 IU/ml IL-2, with roughly 10 ug/ml peptide pools added. Half of the culture medium was replaced with fresh IL-2-containing medium on days 3 and 7. CD4+ T cells were isolated after about nine days of culture through negative selection using the EasySep CD4+ T cell isolation kit. Ficoll-Paque Plus gradient centrifugation was used to isolate PBMCs from whole blood, and the isolated PBMCs were then either used fresh or cryopreserved at -140C. Triplicate wells were generally used for each culture condition.

Paper-wide results and their limitations: In convalescent patients, a median around 89% of post-vaccine SARS-CoV-2-reactive clones were detected only after vaccination, suggesting vaccine-specific priming. The number of convalescent patients in the study was relatively small, and the study did not examine early timepoints following natural infection. Of the vaccine-specific clones in convalescent patients, 304 of 307, or nearly all, reacted only to SARS-CoV-2 spike and did not cross-react with common cold coronaviruses. An increase in the median number of SARS-CoV-2-reactive clonotypes from 20 to 25 after infection to 38 after vaccination was observed, but the change was not found to be significant.

Reading the germline V gene (reference sequence) gives CDR1 SGHNT and CDR2 YYREEE. Trimming costs V 0 bases and J 7 bases, and their ends lie 4 bases apart. From the cysteine through the phenylalanine, the CDR3 covers 11 amino acids. Only CDR3 DNA is held: 33 bases, read in frame from base 1. The method was PCR. DNA from cultured CD4+ T cells underwent TCR sequencing with the Oncomine TCR Beta short-read assay at the Johns Hopkins FTIC core. The QIAamp micro DNA kit was used to extract genomic DNA from the cultured CD4+ T cells. Oncomine TCR Beta libraries from cultured CD4+ T cells were pooled using unique dual indexes and sequenced on an Illumina iSeq 100. As for the original processing: Non-productive sequences were removed, and CDR3s that did not start with C, did not end with F or W, or were shorter than 7 amino acids were discarded. The MANAFEST web application was used to identify antigen-specific clonotypes by comparing peptide-stimulated wells against reference wells and other culture wells. Positive clones required FDR below 0.05, an odds ratio above 5, and productive frequency above 0.1% in at least two of three replicate wells. A clonotype counted as cross-reactive if it showed significant expansion both in the SARS-CoV-2 spike wells and in at least one common cold coronavirus spike condition. Levenshtein distances (stringdist) and unrooted phylogenetic trees (ape) in R version 3.6.1 were used to assess CDR3 homology. The public reads were run again by TCRdb, first through fastp at Q25 and then through MiXCR, and only productive beta chains were kept. Here each entry gathers all rows of one CDR3 protein and keeps the most common genes and DNA. These V and J calls derive from TCRdb rather than the authors' analysis. Present in this sample are just under 8,500 distinct CDR3 sequences, 60% to 75% of which were seen just once. The ten biggest clones cover about 35% of the sample.

This chain joins TRBV5-4 to TRBJ1-1; the D gene is not confidently resolved. The sequenced sample consisted of CD4+ T cells from blood, cultured in vitro. This sequence originates from a human donor who had recovered from COVID-19. The CDR3 in this case is CASSLEVEAFF. The DNA sequence is TGTGCCAGCAGCTTGGAGGTTGAAGCTTTCTTT.